The next 24 T cell receptor beta chains were all read from a single sample in a study of neurological immune-mediated disorders. TCRdb re-derived calls from the 5' RACE reads in MiXCR, one entry per CDR3 protein. The profile shows 55,000 or so distinct CDR3 sequences, 4% to 5.5% of them singletons. Sample: PBMCs. The receptor source for this set is a man aged 50-59 years with multiple sclerosis.

Ten or more counts support this clonotype. The rearrangement links TRBV25-1 to TRBJ2-7; 8 bases are shared with TRBD2. The germline V gene has CDR1 MGHDK and CDR2 SYGVNS. This CDR3 is 13 amino acids long. Trimming cost V 5 bases and J 0 bases; bases outside gene matches: 0. CDR3: CASSLAGSYEQYF. The DNA of the CDR3 is TGTGCCAGCAGTCTAGCGGGCTCCTACGAGCAGTACTTC.

This clonotype came up a few times. The chain employs TRBV7-9 and TRBJ2-3; D may be TRBD1 (6 bases). Trimming took 4 bases from V and 2 from J, leaving 13 bases between them. The CDR3 length is 15 residues. Germline values: CDR1 SEHNR, CDR2 FQNEAQ (reference sequence). DNA for the CDR3: TGTGCCAGCAGCTCCAGGACAGCTACCACAGATACGCAGTATTTT. It is translated as CASSSRTATTDTQYF.

This clonotype qualifies as medium-sized (0.01 to 0.1%). This sequence joins TRBV7-9 and TRBJ2-3; TRBD2 matches 12 bases. The V gene's germline CDR1 is SEHNR and CDR2 FQNEAQ (reference sequence). The CDR3 loop spans 16 amino acids. Germline trimming cut 2 bases from V and 2 bases from J; bases unmatched to any gene: 2. The CDR3 reads CASSLTSGGYTDTQYF. The DNA for the CDR3 is TGTGCCAGCAGCTTAACTAGCGGGGGGTACACAGATACGCAGTATTTT. The entire variable domain, with the rest obtained from reference TRBV7-9 and TRBJ2-3, is as follows: DTGVSQNPRHKITKRGQNVTFRCDPISEHNRLYWYRQTLGQGPEFLTYFQNEAQLEKSRLLSDRFSAERPKGSFSTLEIQRTEQGDSAMYLCASSLTSGGYTDTQYFGPGTRLTVL.

This clonotype came up many times. The rearrangement uses TRBV7-2 and TRBJ1-6; D is possibly TRBD1 (6 bases). The CDR3 has 15 residues. Germline assignment: CDR1 SGHTA and CDR2 FQGNSA. Trimming took 5 bases from V and 10 from J, leaving 18 bases between them. CDR3 sequence: CASSLLGGAKSPLHF. As DNA, the CDR3 is TGTGCCAGCAGCCTTCTGGGGGGCGCGAAATCACCCCTCCACTTT.

This clonotype showed up many times. The genes are TRBV5-5 and TRBJ2-2; D is perhaps TRBD2 (5 bases). V lost 4 bases, J lost 2 bases, and 12 bases lay in between. CDR1 is SGHKS and CDR2 is YYEKEE in the germline V gene (reference sequence). This CDR3 has 15 residues. CDR3 sequence reads: CASSLEVTNTGELFF. CDR3 sequence (DNA): TGTGCCAGCAGCCTGGAGGTCACCAACACCGGGGAGCTGTTTTTT.

This clonotype was observed many times. The chain combines TRBV5-1 with TRBJ1-2, with 8 bases lining up with TRBD1. CDR3 size: 13 residues. V trimming: 5 bases; J trimming: 2 bases; junction bases outside the gene matches: 2. CDR1 and CDR2 from the germline V gene are SGHRS and YFSETQ. The CDR3 region has the DNA TGCGCCAGCAGGCAGGGGGCGAACTATGGCTACACCTTC. Translating it yields CASRQGANYGYTF.

There are a few counts of this clonotype. The V call is TRBV2, the J call TRBJ2-3; tentative D call: TRBD1 (6 bases). The V end was cut by 11 bases, the J end by 4 bases, with 22 bases between. The CDR3 runs 15 residues. Germline V gene data show CDR1 as SNHLY and CDR2 as FYNNEI. This CDR3 is CALTTGAGASDTQYF. The CDR3, as DNA: TGTGCCCTCACTACGGGTGCAGGGGCCTCAGATACGCAGTATTTT.

This clonotype turned up a few times. The CDR3 sequence is CSARVPAGGKDTQYF. The CDR3 DNA follows: TGCAGTGCTAGAGTCCCAGCGGGAGGGAAAGATACGCAGTATTTT. The chain joins TRBV20-1 to TRBJ2-3; 10 nucleotides line up with TRBD2. The ends lost 1 base at V and 5 bases at J; junction bases unmatched: 6. The CDR3 totals 15 residues. CDR1 and CDR2 from the germline V gene are DFQATT and SNEGSKA (reference sequence).

This clonotype has at least ten counts. An end of the junction does not agree with germline; a read error may underlie this. V and J are TRBV29-1 and TRBJ1-5; 9 nucleotides agree with TRBD1. The CDR3 is 12 amino acids. Germline V gives CDR1 SQVTM, CDR2 ANQGSEA. CDR3 coding DNA: TGCAGCGCTACAGGGGGCAATCAGCCCCAGAATTTT. Translation gives CSATGGNQPQNF.

This clonotype was detected many times. The rearrangement links TRBV6-2 or TRBV6-3 to TRBJ2-7, with D uncertain. Germline V gives CDR1 MNHEY, CDR2 SVGEGT. The V and J ends lost 7 bases and 0 bases respectively, with 7 bases between them. This CDR3 is built from 12 residues. The CDR3 region is CASTSASYEQYF. CDR3 nucleotide sequence: TGTGCCAGCACCTCTGCCTCCTACGAGCAGTACTTC.

This clonotype was seen only a few times. This may be a read error: a much more frequent sequence differs by one nucleotide. The chain employs TRBV5-1 and TRBJ1-2; D gene unclear. The germline V gene encodes CDR1 SGHRS and CDR2 YFSETQ. The length of the CDR3 is 14 residues. Between the trimmed V and J ends, which lost 0 bases and 1 base, there was a span of 7 bases. The CDR3 sequence: CASSLAENNYGYTF. CDR3 DNA: TGCGCCAGCAGCTTGGCGGAAAATAACTATGGCTACACCTTC.

This clonotype showed up many times. This chain uses TRBV12-3 or TRBV12-4 with TRBJ2-1; D gene ambiguous. Trimming removed 2 bases from V and 2 bases from J, with 4 bases in between. This CDR3 is built from 13 residues. Here the CDR3 reads CASSLRPYNEQFF. The CDR3 DNA sequence: TGTGCCAGCAGTTTAAGGCCCTACAATGAGCAGTTCTTC.

This clonotype has at least ten counts. This chain joins TRBV5-1 and TRBJ2-7; the D is unclear. Trimming took off 4 bases at V and 3 bases at J, with 14 bases between the two ends. The CDR3 spans 14 residues. Per the germline V gene, CDR1 is SGHRS and CDR2 is YFSETQ. In DNA, the CDR3 is TGCGCCAGCAGCAGGACCGACACCCTCTACGAGCAGTACTTC. Its protein product is CASSRTDTLYEQYF.

In regard to this clonotype: This may come from a read error, since a much larger clone is one base off. The chain combines TRBV2 with TRBJ2-7; 11 nucleotides align to TRBD2. The J segment lost 7 bases and the V segment lost 2 bases, leaving 10 bases of the junction unmatched. This CDR3 has 16 residues. CDR1 is SNHLY and CDR2 is FYNNEI in the germline V gene. The CDR3 loop is CASSEPSSGRTKEQYF. The CDR3 DNA follows: TGTGCCAGCAGTGAACCATCTAGCGGGAGGACGAAAGAGCAGTACTTC.

This clonotype was counted many times. V and J are TRBV18 and TRBJ2-3, with D hard to call. The V gene's germline CDR1 is KGHSH and CDR2 LQKENI. V lost 0 bases and J lost 0, with 4 bases in between. The CDR3 is 14 residues long. The CDR3 nucleotides read TGTGCCAGCTCACCACCTAGTAGCACAGATACGCAGTATTTT. This gives the protein CASSPPSSTDTQYF.

This clonotype was detected ten times or more. The genes are TRBV7-2 and TRBJ1-3; D gene uncertain. CDR3 length: 14 amino acids. CDR1 SGHTA and CDR2 FQGNSA come from the germline V gene. V was shortened by 4 bases and J by 0 bases, with 7 bases between the two germline ends. The CDR3 coding sequence is TGTGCCAGCAGCTCCCGAAGCTCTGGAAACACCATATATTTT. Protein sequence: CASSSRSSGNTIYF.

There are many counts of this clonotype. The chain recombines TRBV20-1 with TRBJ2-2; D remains unclear. There are 15 residues in the CDR3. Germline loops: CDR1 DFQATT, CDR2 SNEGSKA (reference sequence). V dropped 5 bases and J dropped 0 bases, with 13 bases sitting between them. The CDR3 DNA reads as TGCAGTGCTTCCGGGTCGGTAGCGAACACCGGGGAGCTGTTTTTT. Amino acids: CSASGSVANTGELFF.

This clonotype was seen repeatedly, ten times or more. The CDR3 DNA follows: TGTGCCAGCAGCTTAGAGGCAGGGGTGAACACTGAAGCTTTCTTT. The encoded protein is CASSLEAGVNTEAFF. The chain is built from TRBV7-9 and TRBJ1-1; tentatively, D is TRBD1 (6 bases). The CDR3 length is 15 residues. The V end lost 1 base, the J end lost 0 bases, and 9 bases lay between the germline ends. Germline-derived CDR1 and CDR2 are SEHNR and FQNEAQ (reference sequence).

This clonotype was detected ten times or more. The V and J genes are TRBV11-3 and TRBJ2-1; 7 positions match TRBD1. The CDR3 loop spans 16 amino acids. With V trimmed by 1 base and J by 8 bases, 11 bases remained unmatched. Germline V gives CDR1 SGHNT, CDR2 YENEEA. Here the CDR3 reads CASSLGAFDRADEQFF. CDR3 bases: TGTGCCAGCAGCTTAGGGGCCTTTGACAGGGCCGATGAGCAGTTCTTC.

The chain links TRBV6-6 to TRBJ1-6; TRBD1 might be the D (5 bases). Germline V gene sequence: CDR1 MNHNY, CDR2 SVGAGI (reference sequence). The V gene lost 7 bases and the J gene lost 15 bases, with 16 bases spanning the gap. The CDR3 loop spans 12 amino acids. CDR3 nucleotides: TGTGCCAGCATGCGGGGGAGTCCACTCCTCCACTTT. It yields the protein CASMRGSPLLHF.

This clonotype occurred many times. Sequence at one end of the junction differs from germline and may be a read error. V usage is TRBV10-3 and J usage is TRBJ1-5; 7 nucleotides agree with TRBD1. Looked up from germline, CDR1 is ENHRY and CDR2 is SYGVKD. CDR3 size: 20 residues. As DNA, the CDR3 is TGTGCCATCGCCTTTTTCTCGAACGGACAGGCTTCAGAGAGCAATCAGCCCCAGAATTTT. Amino acids: CAIAFFSNGQASESNQPQNF.

Many counts were recorded for this clonotype. The V call is TRBV5-1, the J call TRBJ2-1; the match to TRBD2 covers 7 bases. The CDR3 is 17 residues long. CDR1 and CDR2 (germline): SGHRS, YFSETQ. J gave up 0 bases and V 3 bases, and 9 bases lay outside the gene matches. This CDR3 is CASSSGGLAASYNEQFF. In DNA, the CDR3 is TGCGCCAGCAGCTCCGGGGGGTTAGCGGCCTCCTACAATGAGCAGTTCTTC. The full variable domain, completed using reference TRBV5-1 and TRBJ2-1, is KAGVTQTPRYLIKTRGQQVTLSCSPISGHRSVSWYQQTPGQGLQFLFEYFSETQRNKGNFPGRFSGRQFSNSRSEMNVSTLELGDSALYLCASSSGGLAASYNEQFFGPGTRLTVL.

This clonotype was counted ten times or more. The J gene is TRBJ1-4, the V gene TRBV5-5; D ambiguous. V dropped 2 bases and J dropped 0 bases, with 5 bases sitting between them. CDR1 SGHKS and CDR2 YYEKEE come from the germline V gene (reference sequence). The CDR3 is 14 amino acids. The CDR3 here is CASSFQPTNEKLFF. The CDR3 bases are TGTGCCAGCAGCTTTCAACCAACTAATGAAAAACTGTTTTTT. Combining the CDR3 with reference TRBV5-5 and TRBJ1-4 gives the whole variable domain DAGVTQSPTHLIKTRGQQVTLRCSPISGHKSVSWYQQVLGQGPQFIFQYYEKEERGRGNFPDRFSARQFPNYSSELNVNALLLGDSALYLCASSFQPTNEKLFFGSGTQLSVL.

This clonotype was observed at least ten times. The J gene is TRBJ1-1, the V gene TRBV5-1; D not resolved. The CDR3 has 14 amino acids. CDR1 SGHRS and CDR2 YFSETQ come from the germline V gene. Trimming pared 2 bases from V and 7 bases from J, leaving 15 bases between. The CDR3 here is CASSFSGEAFEAFF. CDR3 nucleotide sequence: TGCGCCAGCAGCTTTTCGGGAGAAGCGTTTGAAGCTTTCTTT. Complete variable domain (other parts from reference TRBV5-1 and TRBJ1-1): KAGVTQTPRYLIKTRGQQVTLSCSPISGHRSVSWYQQTPGQGLQFLFEYFSETQRNKGNFPGRFSGRQFSNSRSEMNVSTLELGDSALYLCASSFSGEAFEAFFGQGTRLTVV.